This is a list of T cell receptor beta chains from one sample in a study of cytomegalovirus exposure and HLA in healthy donors. TCRdb's table, derived via immunoSEQ multiplex PCR, lists solely in-frame clones and lacks some. The table lists 150,000 or so clones, 82% of them singletons, with around 1.5% in the top ten. Sequencing was performed on PBMCs. All receptors derive from a man in his thirties or forties in good health and CMV-seropositive. Both conserved end residues are part of each CDR3. Each record gives: CDR3 protein, CDR3 DNA, clone size, V gene, D gene, J gene. The D gene is left open where the match is weak. For some rows the clone size is stated as once, few or many, or as a class when expanded; others skip it.

CASSYRDRGRGTEAFF,TGTGCCAGTAGTTACCGGGACAGGGGGCGCGGGACTGAAGCTTTCTTT,NA,TRBV19,TRBD1,TRBJ1-1
CASSWDRGVKRETQYF,TGTGCCAGCAGTTGGGACAGGGGTGTAAAAAGAGAGACCCAGTACTTC,NA,TRBV28,TRBD1,TRBJ2-5
CSGTDRTYGYTF,TGCAGCGGGACGGACAGGACCTATGGCTACACCTTC,NA,TRBV29-1,TRBD1,TRBJ1-2
CARSTGGNYEQYF,TGTGCCAGATCCACAGGGGGGAACTACGAGCAGTACTTC,few,TRBV2,TRBD1,TRBJ2-7
CASSLTTTGNTIYF,TGTGCCAGCAGCTTAACGACAACCGGAAACACCATATATTTT,once,TRBV7-3,NA,TRBJ1-3
CASGQATDTQYF,TGTGCCAGCGGACAGGCAACAGATACGCAGTATTTT,few,TRBV2,TRBD1,TRBJ2-3
CASSTRQGLYGYTF,TGTGCCAGCAGCACGAGACAGGGACTCTATGGCTACACCTTC,NA,TRBV5-6,TRBD1,TRBJ1-2
CASSLRAAASGSQETQYF,TGTGCCAGCAGTTTAAGGGCGGCGGCTAGCGGGAGCCAAGAGACCCAGTACTTC,NA,TRBV28,TRBD2,TRBJ2-5
CASSLGQGPYNEQFF,TGTGCCAGCAGCTTGGGACAGGGTCCCTACAATGAGCAGTTCTTC,NA,TRBV7-9,TRBD1,TRBJ2-1
CASSFRVVGGDYGYTF,TGTGCCAGCAGTTTTAGGGTCGTCGGGGGGGACTATGGCTACACCTTC,NA,TRBV28,NA,TRBJ1-2
CASSVGEGGHEKLFF,TGTGCCAGCAGCGTAGGCGAGGGGGGGCATGAAAAACTGTTTTTT,NA,TRBV9,NA,TRBJ1-4
CASSSLGRDRSKPGLAANEQFF,TGTGCCAGCAGCTCCCTAGGCCGGGACAGGAGTAAACCGGGACTAGCGGCCAATGAGCAGTTCTTC,NA,TRBV7-6,TRBD2,TRBJ2-1
CASSLTGNNQPQHF,TGTGCCAGCAGCCTGACAGGGAACAATCAGCCCCAGCATTTT,once,TRBV27,TRBD1,TRBJ1-5
CASSESHWGAATQYF,TGTGCCAGCAGCGAGAGCCACTGGGGAGCAGCTACGCAGTATTTT,NA,TRBV9,NA,TRBJ2-3
CASSRLAASTDTQYF,TGCGCCAGCAGCCGGCTAGCGGCTAGCACAGATACGCAGTATTTT,once,TRBV4-1,TRBD2,TRBJ2-3
CASSTGLGQETQYF,TGTGCCAGTAGTACGGGACTAGGCCAAGAGACCCAGTACTTC,NA,TRBV19,TRBD2,TRBJ2-5
CASRTGVNGYTF,TGTGCCAGCAGGACAGGGGTGAATGGCTACACCTTC,NA,TRBV12-1,NA,TRBJ1-2
CASSSDSLGPGDEQYF,TGTGCCAGCAGCTCTGACTCCTTAGGGCCGGGGGACGAGCAGTACTTC,NA,TRBV11-3,NA,TRBJ2-7
CAWSVRRGGGRTDTQYF,TGTGCCTGGAGTGTAAGGCGGGGGGGCGGGCGGACAGATACGCAGTATTTT,NA,TRBV30,TRBD2,TRBJ2-3
CASSLRLAGGGADTQYF,TGTGCCAGCAGCTTAAGACTAGCGGGGGGTGGGGCAGATACGCAGTATTTT,NA,TRBV7-9,TRBD2,TRBJ2-3
CASTPSGAPSTDTQYF,TGTGCCAGCACCCCCTCTGGGGCCCCTAGCACAGATACGCAGTATTTT,NA,TRBV25-1,NA,TRBJ2-3
CASSPDREDYEQYF,TGTGCCAGCAGTCCGGACAGGGAAGACTACGAGCAGTACTTC,NA,TRBV6-5,TRBD1,TRBJ2-7
CASSLNRDRAYEQYF,TGTGCCAGCAGCTTAAATAGGGACAGGGCCTACGAGCAGTACTTC,NA,TRBV7-6,TRBD1,TRBJ2-7
CAAATGGNTEAFF,TGTGCCGCGGCGACAGGGGGGAACACTGAAGCTTTCTTT,NA,TRBV10-3,TRBD1,TRBJ1-1
CASSVAPERSYEQYF,TGTGCCAGCAGCGTAGCTCCGGAGCGCTCCTACGAGCAGTACTTC,NA,TRBV9,NA,TRBJ2-7
CASSEDRGPGNTIYF,TGTGCCAGCAGTGAAGACAGGGGGCCTGGAAACACCATATATTTT,few,TRBV25-1,TRBD1,TRBJ1-3
CASSRGTGVNYEQYF,TGTGCCAGCAGCCGCGGGACAGGGGTTAACTACGAGCAGTACTTC,NA,TRBV7-2,TRBD1,TRBJ2-7
CASSLGQGSGNTIYF,TGTGCCAGCAGTTTGGGACAGGGGTCTGGAAACACCATATATTTT,NA,TRBV28,TRBD1,TRBJ1-3
CASSVYGLAGGADTQYF,TGTGCCAGCAGTGTATACGGACTAGCGGGAGGCGCAGATACGCAGTATTTT,NA,TRBV28,TRBD2,TRBJ2-3
CASMDSPYEQYF,TGTGCCAGCATGGACTCCCCCTACGAGCAGTACTTC,NA,TRBV2,NA,TRBJ2-7
CASSQGLAGGLSYNEQFF,TGCGCCAGCAGCCAAGGACTAGCGGGAGGGCTCTCCTACAATGAGCAGTTCTTC,NA,TRBV5-1,TRBD2,TRBJ2-1
CASSFGTGYEGQYF,TGCGCCAGCAGCTTCGGGACAGGATACGAGGGGCAGTACTTC,NA,TRBV5-1,TRBD1,TRBJ2-7
CASSLSVGSNYGYTF,TGCGCCAGCAGCTTGAGTGTCGGGTCGAACTATGGCTACACCTTC,NA,TRBV5-1,NA,TRBJ1-2
CASTRDRGHEQYF,TGTGCCAGCACCCGAGACAGGGGCCACGAGCAGTACTTC,NA,TRBV21-1,NA,TRBJ2-7
CASSRRQGRGYGYTF,TGTGCCAGCAGTCGCCGACAGGGGCGGGGGTATGGCTACACCTTC,NA,TRBV28,TRBD1,TRBJ1-2
CASSAREGVQETQYF,TGTGCCAGCAGCGCCCGAGAGGGGGTCCAAGAGACCCAGTACTTC,NA,TRBV9,NA,TRBJ2-5
CASSYTPGSYNEQFF,TGTGCCAGCAGTTACACCCCGGGCTCCTACAATGAGCAGTTCTTC,NA,TRBV6-5,NA,TRBJ2-1
CASSPRFGQYF,TGTGCCAGCAGTCCCCGATTCGGGCAGTACTTC,NA,TRBV28,NA,TRBJ2-7
CASSPRTSGRKYNEQFF,TGTGCCAGCAGTCCTCGGACTAGCGGGAGAAAGTACAATGAGCAGTTCTTC,NA,TRBV27,TRBD2,TRBJ2-1
CASSSPIGGNTGELFF,TGTGCCAGCAGCAGCCCCATCGGGGGAAACACCGGGGAGCTGTTTTTT,NA,TRBV11-3,NA,TRBJ2-2
CASSISHRGQDTQYF,TGTGCCAGTAGTATCAGTCACAGGGGGCAAGATACGCAGTATTTT,NA,TRBV19,TRBD1,TRBJ2-3
CASGRTSGGRETQYF,TGTGCCAGCGGTCGGACTAGCGGGGGGCGGGAGACCCAGTACTTC,NA,TRBV6-6,TRBD2,TRBJ2-5
CASSLEARGLVQPQHF,TGTGCCAGCAGTTTAGAGGCCAGAGGGCTAGTTCAGCCCCAGCATTTT,NA,TRBV28,NA,TRBJ1-5
CASSPPGQGAYEQYF,TGTGCCAGCTCCCCGCCTGGACAGGGGGCCTACGAGCAGTACTTC,NA,TRBV18,TRBD1,TRBJ2-7
CAWARVGDRAYEQYF,TGTGCCTGGGCCAGAGTAGGGGACAGGGCCTACGAGCAGTACTTC,NA,TRBV30,TRBD1,TRBJ2-7
CASTRGGTGELFF,TGTGCCAGCACAAGGGGTGGCACCGGGGAGCTGTTTTTT,NA,TRBV11-3,NA,TRBJ2-2
CASSLNQLAGGRQYF,TGTGCCAGCAGTTTAAATCAGCTAGCGGGAGGGCGGCAGTACTTC,NA,TRBV28,TRBD2,TRBJ2-7
CASTPQGTAGETQYF,TGTGCCAGCACCCCCCAGGGGACAGCCGGAGAGACCCAGTACTTC,NA,TRBV11-2,TRBD1,TRBJ2-5
CATSGSEGAGGYNEQFF,TGTGCCACCAGCGGGTCTGAGGGAGCGGGGGGCTACAATGAGCAGTTCTTC,NA,TRBV15,TRBD2,TRBJ2-1
CASSLDYSRNQPQHF,TGTGCCAGCAGCTTAGATTATAGTCGCAATCAGCCCCAGCATTTT,NA,TRBV7-2,NA,TRBJ1-5
CASRRGDRDDSPLHF,TGTGCCAGTAGAAGGGGGGACAGGGACGATTCACCCCTCCACTTT,NA,TRBV19,TRBD1,TRBJ1-6
CASSQTDRGHEQYF,TGCGCCAGCAGCCAAACCGACAGGGGCCACGAGCAGTACTTC,few,TRBV4-1,TRBD1,TRBJ2-7
CASSLERQGSDNEQFF,TGTGCCAGCAGCTTAGAACGCCAGGGATCGGACAATGAGCAGTTCTTC,NA,TRBV13,NA,TRBJ2-1
CASSGVAGKETQYF,TGTGCCAGCAGTGGAGTAGCGGGGAAAGAGACCCAGTACTTC,NA,TRBV6-6,TRBD2,TRBJ2-5
CASGGGASYEQYF,TGTGCCAGCGGCGGGGGGGCGTCCTACGAGCAGTACTTC,NA,TRBV6-6,TRBD2,TRBJ2-7